This T cell receptor beta chain is from a study of identical twins. This clonotype was detected ten times or more. Its specificity is unknown. Study-wide points: Twin pairs' shared out-of-frame alpha sequences were enriched in low generation probability. The models systematically underestimated how much out-of-frame TCR alpha was shared in monozygotic twins.

TCRdb reprocessed the 5' RACE reads via MiXCR and lists one record per CDR3 protein. The sample yields about 570,000 distinct CDR3 sequences, roughly 9.9% seen once. V dropped 4 bases and J dropped 7 bases, with 21 bases sitting between them. Germline V gene sequence: CDR1 SGHRS, CDR2 YFSETQ. CDR3 length equals 16 residues. In addition, the sample was reused for a study of yellow fever vaccine responses in identical twins.

This sequence originates from a woman in her late teens or twenties in good health. This sequence joins TRBV5-1 and TRBJ2-1, with a weak D call TRBD2 (7 bases). Source material: PBMCs. This chain's CDR3 is CASSPAAAGALNEQFF. The CDR3 DNA sequence: TGCGCCAGCAGCCCAGCAGCGGCGGGGGCGCTTAATGAGCAGTTCTTC.